The rows below give T cell receptor beta chains drawn from one sample of a study of T-cell reconstitution after alpha-beta-depleted transplantation in children. From the PCR reads, TCRdb called clonotypes with MiXCR, one entry per CDR3 protein. The sample records hundreds of thousands of distinct CDR3 sequences, around 15% being singletons. The material was PBMCs, mostly from graft donor cells, obtained 360 days after TCRalphabeta/CD19-depleted stem cell transplant. The source of these receptors is a male patient aged 2-15 years who had a stem cell transplant for acute lymphoblastic leukemia, so the T cells may come from the graft donor. Both conserved end residues are part of each CDR3. D genes are given only for firm matches. Clone size is not always given. Where it is, it says once, few, many or a class for expanded clones.

clone_size	j_call	v_call	d_call	cdr3_aa	cdr3_nt
NA	TRBJ2-7	TRBV4-2	NA	CASSQVLIGAYEQYF	TGTGCCAGCAGCCAAGTGTTAATAGGGGCCTACGAGCAGTACTTC
few	TRBJ2-7	TRBV6-1	NA	CASSDQQRTGNYEQYF	TGTGCCAGCAGTGACCAACAACGAACTGGCAACTACGAGCAGTACTTC
few	TRBJ1-5	TRBV25-1	NA	CASSDSMIQPQHF	TGTGCCAGCAGTGATTCAATGATCCAGCCCCAGCATTTT
many	TRBJ2-2	TRBV5-1	TRBD2	CASSLTSGRETGELFF	TGCGCCAGCAGCCTCACTAGCGGGAGGGAGACCGGGGAGCTGTTTTTT
NA	TRBJ2-1	TRBV10-3	NA	CAISEKSTSDEQFF	TGTGCCATCAGTGAGAAGAGTACTAGTGATGAGCAGTTCTTC
few	TRBJ2-5	TRBV6-1	NA	CASSEFRYQETQYF	TGTGCCAGCAGTGAATTTCGGTATCAAGAGACCCAGTACTTC
NA	TRBJ2-3	TRBV4-3	NA	CASSQGHVYTSTDTQYF	TGCGCCAGCAGCCAAGGTCACGTCTACACTAGCACAGATACGCAGTATTTT
NA	TRBJ2-1	TRBV28	NA	CASSSVRVRSSYNEQFF	TGTGCCAGCAGTTCTGTTAGGGTAAGGAGCTCCTACAATGAGCAGTTCTTC
few	TRBJ2-7	TRBV4-2	NA	CASSQGHTYEQYF	TGTGCCAGCAGCCAAGGCCATACCTACGAGCAGTACTTC
NA	TRBJ2-7	TRBV4-1	NA	CASSQVGTPYEQYF	TGCGCCAGCAGCCAAGTAGGTACGCCCTACGAGCAGTACTTC
NA	TRBJ2-7	TRBV6-1	NA	CASSGARGYEQYF	TGTGCCAGCAGTGGGGCCAGAGGCTACGAGCAGTACTTC
few	TRBJ2-1	TRBV4-3	NA	CASSPERSYNEQFF	TGCGCCAGCAGCCCCGAACGGTCCTACAATGAGCAGTTCTTC
few	TRBJ1-1	TRBV29-1	NA	CSVPGMGTEAFF	TGCAGCGTTCCGGGGATGGGCACTGAAGCTTTCTTT
few	TRBJ2-6	TRBV18	TRBD1	CASSPSDRTGANVLTF	TGTGCCAGCTCACCCTCGGACAGGACTGGGGCCAACGTCCTGACTTTC